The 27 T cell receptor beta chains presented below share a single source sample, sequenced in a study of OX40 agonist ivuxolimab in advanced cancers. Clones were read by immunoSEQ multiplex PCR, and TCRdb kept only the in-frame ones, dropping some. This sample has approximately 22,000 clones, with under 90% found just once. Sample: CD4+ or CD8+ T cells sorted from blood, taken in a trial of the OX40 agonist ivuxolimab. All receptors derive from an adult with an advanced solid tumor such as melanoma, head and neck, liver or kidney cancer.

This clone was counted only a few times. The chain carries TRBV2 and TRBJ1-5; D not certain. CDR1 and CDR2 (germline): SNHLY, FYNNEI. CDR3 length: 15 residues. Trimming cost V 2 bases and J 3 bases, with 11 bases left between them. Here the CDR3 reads CASSEYIPFNQPQHF. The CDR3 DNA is TGTGCCAGCAGTGAATACATACCGTTCAATCAGCCCCAGCATTTT.

CDR3 nucleotides: TGTGCCAGCAATGGCGGGGAATTCACAGATACGCAGTATTTT. This gives the protein CASNGGEFTDTQYF. This chain links TRBV6-6 with TRBJ2-3, with TRBD2 as a possible D gene (6 bases). Germline assignment: CDR1 MNHNY and CDR2 SVGAGI (reference sequence). This CDR3 is built from 14 residues. V lost 7 bases and J lost 2, with 13 bases in between.

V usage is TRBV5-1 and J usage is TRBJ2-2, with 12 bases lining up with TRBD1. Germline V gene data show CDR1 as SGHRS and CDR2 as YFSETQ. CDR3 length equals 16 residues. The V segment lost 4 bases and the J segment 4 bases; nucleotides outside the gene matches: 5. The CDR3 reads CASSRTGQGATGELFF. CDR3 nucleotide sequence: TGCGCCAGCAGCCGAACGGGACAGGGGGCCACCGGGGAGCTGTTTTTT.

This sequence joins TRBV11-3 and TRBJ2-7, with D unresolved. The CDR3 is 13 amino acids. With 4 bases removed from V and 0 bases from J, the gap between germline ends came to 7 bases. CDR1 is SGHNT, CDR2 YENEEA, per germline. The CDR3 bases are TGTGCCAGCAGCTATCCCGGCTCCTACGAGCAGTACTTC. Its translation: CASSYPGSYEQYF. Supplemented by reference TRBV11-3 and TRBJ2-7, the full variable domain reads EAGVVQSPRYKIIEKKQPVAFWCNPISGHNTLYWYLQNLGQGPELLIRYENEEAVDDSQLPKDRFSAERLKGVDSTLKIQPAELGDSAVYLCASSYPGSYEQYFGPGTRLTVT.

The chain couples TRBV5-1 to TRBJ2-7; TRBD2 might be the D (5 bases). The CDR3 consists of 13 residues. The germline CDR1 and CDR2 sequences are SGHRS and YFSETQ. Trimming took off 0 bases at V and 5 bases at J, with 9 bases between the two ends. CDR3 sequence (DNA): TGCGCCAGCAGCTTGGGAGGGTCTGACGAGCAGTACTTC. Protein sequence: CASSLGGSDEQYF.

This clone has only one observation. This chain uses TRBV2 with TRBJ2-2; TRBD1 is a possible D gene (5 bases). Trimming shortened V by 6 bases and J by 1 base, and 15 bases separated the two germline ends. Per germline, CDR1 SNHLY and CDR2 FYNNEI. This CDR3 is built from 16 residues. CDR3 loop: CASRIHQGGNTGELFF. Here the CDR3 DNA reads TGTGCCAGCAGGATCCATCAGGGTGGGAACACCGGGGAGCTGTTTTTT.

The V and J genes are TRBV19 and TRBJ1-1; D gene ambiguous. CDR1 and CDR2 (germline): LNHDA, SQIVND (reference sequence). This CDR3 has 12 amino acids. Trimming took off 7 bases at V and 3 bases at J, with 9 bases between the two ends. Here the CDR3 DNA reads TGTGCCAGTACTGAGGGATACACTGAAGCTTTCTTT. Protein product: CASTEGYTEAFF.

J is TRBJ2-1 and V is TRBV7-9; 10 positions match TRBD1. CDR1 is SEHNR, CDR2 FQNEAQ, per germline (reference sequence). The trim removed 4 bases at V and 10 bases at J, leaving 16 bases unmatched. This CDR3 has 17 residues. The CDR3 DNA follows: TGTGCCAGCAGCTATCCTCCTGGACAGGGGGGTAGTGGCGAGCAGTTCTTC. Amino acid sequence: CASSYPPGQGGSGEQFF.

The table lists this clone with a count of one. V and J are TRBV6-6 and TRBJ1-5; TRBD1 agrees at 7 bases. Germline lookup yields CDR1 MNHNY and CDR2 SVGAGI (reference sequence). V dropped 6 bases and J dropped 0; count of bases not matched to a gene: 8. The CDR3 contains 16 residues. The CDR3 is CASSYGQAYSNQPQHF. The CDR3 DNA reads TGTGCCAGCAGCTACGGACAGGCCTATAGCAATCAGCCCCAGCATTTT.

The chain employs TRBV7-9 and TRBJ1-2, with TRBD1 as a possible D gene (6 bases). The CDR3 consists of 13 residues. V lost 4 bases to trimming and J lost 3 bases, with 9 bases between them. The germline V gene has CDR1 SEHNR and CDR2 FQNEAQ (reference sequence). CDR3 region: CASSSQGYYGYTF. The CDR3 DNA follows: TGTGCCAGCAGCTCCCAGGGGTACTATGGCTACACCTTC.

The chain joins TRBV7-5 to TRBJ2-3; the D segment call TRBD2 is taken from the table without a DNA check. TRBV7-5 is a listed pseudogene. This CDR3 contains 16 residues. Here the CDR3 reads CVRSPAGTSGGDTQYF. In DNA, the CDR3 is TGTGTCAGAAGCCCCGCCGGGACTAGCGGGGGAGATACGCAGTATTTT.

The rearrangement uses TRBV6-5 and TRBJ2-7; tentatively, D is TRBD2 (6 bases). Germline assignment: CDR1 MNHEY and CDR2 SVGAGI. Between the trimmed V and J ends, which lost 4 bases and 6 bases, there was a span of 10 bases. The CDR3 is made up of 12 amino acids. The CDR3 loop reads CASSSNGGEQYF. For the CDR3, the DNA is TGTGCCAGCAGTTCCAACGGGGGCGAGCAGTACTTC.

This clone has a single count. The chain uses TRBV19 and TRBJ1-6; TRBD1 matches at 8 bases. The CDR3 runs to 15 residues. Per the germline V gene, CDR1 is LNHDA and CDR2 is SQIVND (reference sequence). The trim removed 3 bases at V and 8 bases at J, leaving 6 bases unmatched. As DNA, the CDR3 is TGTGCCAGTAGTATTTTGGGACAGGTGGATTCACCCCTCCACTTT. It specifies CASSILGQVDSPLHF.

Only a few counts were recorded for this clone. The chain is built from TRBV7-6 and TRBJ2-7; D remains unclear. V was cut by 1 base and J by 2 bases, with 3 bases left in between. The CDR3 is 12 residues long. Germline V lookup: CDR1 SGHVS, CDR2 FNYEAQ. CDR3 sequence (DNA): TGTGCCAGCAGCTTAGGAACCTACGAGCAGTACTTC. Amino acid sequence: CASSLGTYEQYF.

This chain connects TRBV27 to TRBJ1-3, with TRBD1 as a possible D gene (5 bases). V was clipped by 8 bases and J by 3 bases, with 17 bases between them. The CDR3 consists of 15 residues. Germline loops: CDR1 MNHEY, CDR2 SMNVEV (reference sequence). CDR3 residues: CASRPNRGNGNTIYF. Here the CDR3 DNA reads TGTGCCAGCCGACCCAACCGGGGCAATGGAAACACCATATATTTT.

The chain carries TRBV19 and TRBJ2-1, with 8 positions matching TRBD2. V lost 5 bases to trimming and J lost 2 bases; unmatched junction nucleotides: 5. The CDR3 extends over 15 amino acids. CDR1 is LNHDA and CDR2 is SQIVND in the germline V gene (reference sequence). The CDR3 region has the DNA TGTGCCAGTAGTGTGGTAGCGGGGACCTACAATGAGCAGTTCTTC. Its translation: CASSVVAGTYNEQFF.

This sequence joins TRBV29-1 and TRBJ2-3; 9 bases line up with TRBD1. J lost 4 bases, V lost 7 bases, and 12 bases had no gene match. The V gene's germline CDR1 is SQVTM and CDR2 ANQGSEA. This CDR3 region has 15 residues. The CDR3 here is CSARQGQGFPDTQYF. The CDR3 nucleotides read TGCAGCGCCCGACAGGGACAGGGTTTCCCAGATACGCAGTATTTT.

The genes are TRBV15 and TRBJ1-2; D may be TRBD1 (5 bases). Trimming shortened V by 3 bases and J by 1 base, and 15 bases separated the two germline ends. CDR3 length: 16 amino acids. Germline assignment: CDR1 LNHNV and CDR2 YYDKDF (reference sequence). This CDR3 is CATSRANRPINYGYTF. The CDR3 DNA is TGTGCCACCAGCAGGGCTAACAGGCCGATTAACTATGGCTACACCTTC.

CDR3 bases: TGTGCCAGCAAAGACAGAAGTGATGAAAAACTGTTTTTT. Residues: CASKDRSDEKLFF. The chain links TRBV2 to TRBJ1-4; D may be TRBD1 (5 bases). Germline CDR1 reads SNHLY; CDR2 reads FYNNEI. The CDR3 has 13 residues. V lost 7 bases and J lost 6, with 12 bases in between.

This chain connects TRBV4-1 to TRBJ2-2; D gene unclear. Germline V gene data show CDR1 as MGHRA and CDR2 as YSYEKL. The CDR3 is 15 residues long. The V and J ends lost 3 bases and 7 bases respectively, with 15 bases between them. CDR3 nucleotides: TGCGCCAGCAGCCACGGACCCCTTAGCATCGGGGAGCTGTTTTTT. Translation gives CASSHGPLSIGELFF.

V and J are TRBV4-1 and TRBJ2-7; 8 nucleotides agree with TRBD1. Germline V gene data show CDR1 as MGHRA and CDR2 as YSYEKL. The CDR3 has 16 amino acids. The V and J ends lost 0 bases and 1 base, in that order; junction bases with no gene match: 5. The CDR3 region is CASSQDPQGASYEQYF. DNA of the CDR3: TGCGCCAGCAGCCAAGATCCCCAGGGGGCATCCTACGAGCAGTACTTC.

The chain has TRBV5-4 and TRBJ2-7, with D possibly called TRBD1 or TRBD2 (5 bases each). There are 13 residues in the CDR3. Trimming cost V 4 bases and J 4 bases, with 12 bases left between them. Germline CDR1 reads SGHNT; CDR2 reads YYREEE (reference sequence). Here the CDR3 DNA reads TGTGCCAGCAGCCCGGGGACCGAGTACGAGCAGTACTTC. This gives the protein CASSPGTEYEQYF.

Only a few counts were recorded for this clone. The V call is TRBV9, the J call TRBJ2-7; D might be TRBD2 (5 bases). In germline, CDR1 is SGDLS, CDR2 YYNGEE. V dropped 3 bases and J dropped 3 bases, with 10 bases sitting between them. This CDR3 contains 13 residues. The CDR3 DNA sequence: TGTGCCAGCAGCGAGGGCCGGGGCTACGAGCAGTACTTC. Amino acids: CASSEGRGYEQYF.

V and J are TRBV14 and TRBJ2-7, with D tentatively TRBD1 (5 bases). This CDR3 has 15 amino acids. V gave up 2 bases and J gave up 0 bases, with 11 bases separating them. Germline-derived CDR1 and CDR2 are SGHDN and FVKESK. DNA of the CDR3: TGTGCCAGCAGCCAATATCAGGGCTTCTCCTACGAGCAGTACTTC. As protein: CASSQYQGFSYEQYF.

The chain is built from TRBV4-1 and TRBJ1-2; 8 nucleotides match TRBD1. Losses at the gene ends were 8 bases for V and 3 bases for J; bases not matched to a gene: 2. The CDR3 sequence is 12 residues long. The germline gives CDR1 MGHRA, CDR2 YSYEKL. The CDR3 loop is CASSTGDYGYTF. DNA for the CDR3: TGCGCCAGCTCGACAGGGGACTATGGCTACACCTTC.

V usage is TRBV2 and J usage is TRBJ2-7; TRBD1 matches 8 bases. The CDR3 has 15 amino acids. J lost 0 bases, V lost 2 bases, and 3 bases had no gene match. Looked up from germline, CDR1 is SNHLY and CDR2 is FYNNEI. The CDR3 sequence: CASSESGQASYEQYF. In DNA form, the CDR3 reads TGTGCCAGCAGTGAATCGGGACAGGCCTCCTACGAGCAGTACTTC. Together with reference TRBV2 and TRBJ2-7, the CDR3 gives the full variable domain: EPEVTQTPSHQVTQMGQEVILRCVPISNHLYFYWYRQILGQKVEFLVSFYNNEISEKSEIFDDQFSVERPDGSNFTLKIRSTKLEDSAMYFCASSESGQASYEQYFGPGTRLTVT.

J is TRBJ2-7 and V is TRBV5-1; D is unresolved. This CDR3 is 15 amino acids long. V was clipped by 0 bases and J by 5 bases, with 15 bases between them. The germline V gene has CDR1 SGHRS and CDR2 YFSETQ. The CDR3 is CASSLDGPVLDEQYF. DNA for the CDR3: TGCGCCAGCAGCTTGGATGGGCCAGTCCTAGACGAGCAGTACTTC. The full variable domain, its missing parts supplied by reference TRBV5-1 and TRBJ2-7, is KAGVTQTPRYLIKTRGQQVTLSCSPISGHRSVSWYQQTPGQGLQFLFEYFSETQRNKGNFPGRFSGRQFSNSRSEMNVSTLELGDSALYLCASSLDGPVLDEQYFGPGTRLTVT.